The rows below give T cell receptor beta chains drawn from one sample of a study of cytomegalovirus exposure and HLA in healthy donors. TCRdb's copy holds only in-frame clones and misses some; the assay was immunoSEQ multiplex PCR. Of some 170,000 clones detected, 81% appear once; the ten largest clones hold about 12%. Sequenced material: PBMCs. These receptors all come from a woman aged 50 to 65 in good health and CMV-seronegative. The CDR3 runs from the conserved cysteine through the conserved F or W. The D gene is left open where the match is weak. A clone size is listed for some rows: how often the clone was seen (once, few, many), or a class if it is expanded.

abundance | j_gene | d_gene | v_gene | CDR3nt | CDR3aa
NA | TRBJ1-5 | NA | TRBV7-8 | TGTGCCAGCAGCTCAGACCAGGGTCAGCCCCAGCATTTT | CASSSDQGQPQHF
few | TRBJ1-1 | NA | TRBV5-1 | TGCGCCAGCAGCTTAGGGACAAGAGCTTTCTTT | CASSLGTRAFF
NA | TRBJ1-2 | NA | TRBV11-2 | TGTGCCAGCGGAACGATAAGGGGAGGGCTGAGCTACACCTTC | CASGTIRGGLSYTF
few | TRBJ1-2 | TRBD1 | TRBV29-1 | TGCAGCGTTGAGCCGTGGAGGGACAGGGGGCTTAAGGGCTACACCTTC | CSVEPWRDRGLKGYTF
NA | TRBJ2-3 | NA | TRBV6-5 | TGTGCCAGCAACTATAAGGATACGCAGTATTTT | CASNYKDTQYF
few | TRBJ2-7 | NA | TRBV29-1 | TGCAGCGTCCCGGGAAGGGATCCCCTCGAGCAGTACTTC | CSVPGRDPLEQYF
few | TRBJ2-3 | NA | TRBV7-2 | TGTGCCAGCAGCTTACGGGGAGGCGGCAACACAGATACGCAGTATTTT | CASSLRGGGNTDTQYF
NA | TRBJ2-1 | TRBD2 | TRBV5-6 | TGTGCCAGCAGCTACCGGGGGGGTGTTAATGAGCAGTTCTTC | CASSYRGGVNEQFF
NA | TRBJ1-2 | NA | TRBV11-2 | TGTGCCAGCAGCTTGCCGTGGAGGGCTAACTATGGCTACACCTTC | CASSLPWRANYGYTF
NA | TRBJ2-1 | NA | TRBV4-3 | TGCGCCAGCAGCCAAGATAGAGACAGCTCCTACAATGAGCAGTTCTTC | CASSQDRDSSYNEQFF
few | TRBJ1-1 | NA | TRBV30 | TGTGCCTGGAACAGGGTAAACACTGAAGCTTTCTTT | CAWNRVNTEAFF
once | TRBJ2-2 | TRBD1 | TRBV5-4 | TGTGCCAGCAGCTGGGACAGGGCGAGGGGGGAGCTGTTTTTT | CASSWDRARGELFF
once | TRBJ1-1 | TRBD1 | TRBV7-9 | TGTGCCAGCAGCTCCCGTTCCTCAACAGGGGTTATATTTGAAGCTTTCTTT | CASSSRSSTGVIFEAFF
few | TRBJ2-7 | NA | TRBV4-3 | TGCGCCAGCAGCCAAGAGGGGGGCTACGAGCAGTACTTC | CASSQEGGYEQYF
NA | TRBJ2-1 | TRBD1 | TRBV19 | TGTGCCAGTAGGGGACCCCCGGGACAGGGATACAATGAGCAGTTCTTC | CASRGPPGQGYNEQFF
NA | TRBJ1-1 | TRBD1 | TRBV7-3 | TGTGCCAGCAGCCAGTCAGGGGGCACCACTGAAGCTTTCTTT | CASSQSGGTTEAFF
NA | TRBJ2-1 | NA | TRBV19 | TGTGCCAGTAGTATAACCGGCTACAATGAGCAGTTCTTC | CASSITGYNEQFF
NA | TRBJ1-2 | NA | TRBV21-1 | TGTGCCGTTGGGGGGGATGGCTACACCTTC | CAVGGDGYTF
NA | TRBJ2-3 | NA | TRBV5-4 | TGTGCCAGCAGCTTCCGAGGGCGGAAAGACACAGATACGCAGTATTTT | CASSFRGRKDTDTQYF
NA | TRBJ2-7 | NA | TRBV4-2 | TGTGCCAGCAGCGTCGGATCATACTACGAGCAGTACTTC | CASSVGSYYEQYF
NA | TRBJ1-2 | NA | TRBV9 | TGTGCCAGCAGCGTAGAAGAGAGCTATGGCTACACCTTC | CASSVEESYGYTF
NA | TRBJ1-2 | NA | TRBV7-2 | TGTGCCAGCAGCTTAGGGGTCGGGGGGATCTATGGCTACACCTTC | CASSLGVGGIYGYTF
few | TRBJ2-2 | NA | TRBV9 | TGTGCCAGCAGCGTAGGGTCACTCCCCACCGGGGAGCTGTTTTTT | CASSVGSLPTGELFF
NA | TRBJ2-1 | NA | TRBV7-3 | TGTGCCAGCAGCTTAACCGGGAACAATGAGCAGTTCTTC | CASSLTGNNEQFF
NA | TRBJ2-3 | TRBD1 | TRBV28 | TGTGCCAGCAGTACAAAGACCGGGACAGGTTCCTGGGATACGCAGTATTTT | CASSTKTGTGSWDTQYF
NA | TRBJ2-1 | TRBD2 | TRBV7-9 | TGTGCCAGCAGCTCGAGACTAGCGGGGGGGCTCTACAATGAGCAGTTCTTC | CASSSRLAGGLYNEQFF
NA | TRBJ1-5 | NA | TRBV19 | TGTGCCAGTAGTAAAGGCCTACTCGGGGGCAATCAGCCCCAGCATTTT | CASSKGLLGGNQPQHF
NA | TRBJ1-1 | NA | TRBV7-2 | TGTGCCAGCAGCTTAGTTCCAGGGGCGACCGAAGCTTTCTTT | CASSLVPGATEAFF
NA | TRBJ2-7 | NA | TRBV19 | TGTGCCAGTAGTTTACTAATGGGTGACTACGAGCAGTACTTC | CASSLLMGDYEQYF
once | TRBJ2-7 | TRBD1 | TRBV5-8 | TGTGCCAGCCATGCCGGGACAGACTACGAGCAGTACTTC | CASHAGTDYEQYF
NA | TRBJ2-1 | TRBD2 | TRBV13 | TGTGCCAGCAGCCCTGGACTAGCCCTCAATGAGCAGTTCTTC | CASSPGLALNEQFF
NA | TRBJ2-1 | NA | TRBV7-9 | TGTGCCAGCAGCTTAGTAACGAGCTTCAATGAGCAGTTCTTC | CASSLVTSFNEQFF
NA | TRBJ2-3 | TRBD2 | TRBV19 | TGTGCCAGTAGTACGCGACTAGCGGCTAGCACAGATACGCAGTATTTT | CASSTRLAASTDTQYF
NA | TRBJ2-3 | NA | TRBV18 | TGTGCCAGCTCACCTCAGCGTTTCACAGATACGCAGTATTTT | CASSPQRFTDTQYF
once | TRBJ2-1 | TRBD2 | TRBV11-3 | TGTGCCAGCAGCCAAGGACTAGCGGGGGGGGCAAATGAGCAGTTCTTC | CASSQGLAGGANEQFF
NA | TRBJ1-4 | NA | TRBV4-2 | TGTGCCAGCAGCCAATGGGCAATTTCCGGGACAACCGCAACTAATGAAAAACTGTTTTTT | CASSQWAISGTTATNEKLFF
NA | TRBJ2-7 | NA | TRBV9 | TGTGCCAGCAGCGTAATGGGGCACTCCTACGAGCAGTACTTC | CASSVMGHSYEQYF
NA | TRBJ2-1 | TRBD2 | TRBV11-3 | TGTGCCAGCAGCCCAGGCGGGAGAATCTACAATGAGCAGTTCTTC | CASSPGGRIYNEQFF
NA | TRBJ1-2 | NA | TRBV2 | TGTGCCAGCAGTTATCAGGATAACTATGGCTACACCTTC | CASSYQDNYGYTF
NA | TRBJ1-1 | TRBD1 | TRBV27 | TGTGCCAGCAGATCACTCCGTAGGGACAGGGTTATGGCTTTCTTT | CASRSLRRDRVMAFF
NA | TRBJ2-5 | TRBD2 | TRBV13 | TGTGCCAGCAGCCTCCGCGGGGGGCTGGCGAGAGGAGAGACCCAGTACTTC | CASSLRGGLARGETQYF
NA | TRBJ2-1 | TRBD1 | TRBV4-2 | TGTGCCAGCAGCCAAGACGGACAGGGTACCTACAATGAGCAGTTCTTC | CASSQDGQGTYNEQFF
few | TRBJ2-1 | TRBD1 | TRBV5-6 | TGTGCCAGCACCATGACAGGGGGTAATGAGCAGTTCTTC | CASTMTGGNEQFF